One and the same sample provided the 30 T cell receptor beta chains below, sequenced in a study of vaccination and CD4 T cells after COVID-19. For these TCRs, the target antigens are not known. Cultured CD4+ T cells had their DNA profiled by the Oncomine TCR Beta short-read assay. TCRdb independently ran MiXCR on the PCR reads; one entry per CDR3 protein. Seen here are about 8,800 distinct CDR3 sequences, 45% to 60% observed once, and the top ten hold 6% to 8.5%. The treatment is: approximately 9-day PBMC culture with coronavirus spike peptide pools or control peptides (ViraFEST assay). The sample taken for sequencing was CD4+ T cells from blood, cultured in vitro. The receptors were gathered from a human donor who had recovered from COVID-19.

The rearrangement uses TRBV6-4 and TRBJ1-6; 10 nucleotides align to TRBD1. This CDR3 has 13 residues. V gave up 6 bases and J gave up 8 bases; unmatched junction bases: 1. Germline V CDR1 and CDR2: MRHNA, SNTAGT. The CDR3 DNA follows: TGTGCCAGCAGCGGGACAGGGGATTCACCCCTCCACTTT. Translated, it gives CASSGTGDSPLHF.

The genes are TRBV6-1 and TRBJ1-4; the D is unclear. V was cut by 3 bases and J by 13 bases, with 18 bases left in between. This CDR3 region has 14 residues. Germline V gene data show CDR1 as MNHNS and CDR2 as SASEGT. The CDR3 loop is CASSEFRAESGLFF. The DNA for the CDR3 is TGTGCCAGCAGTGAGTTTCGGGCTGAATCCGGACTGTTTTTT.

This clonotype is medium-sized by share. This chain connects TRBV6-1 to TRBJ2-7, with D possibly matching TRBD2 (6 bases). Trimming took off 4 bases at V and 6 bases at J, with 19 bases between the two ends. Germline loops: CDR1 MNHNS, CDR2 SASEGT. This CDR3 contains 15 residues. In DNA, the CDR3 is TGTGCCAGCAGTGGGGGGGTAGAGGGGACTGCCGAGCAGTACTTC. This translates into CASSGGVEGTAEQYF.

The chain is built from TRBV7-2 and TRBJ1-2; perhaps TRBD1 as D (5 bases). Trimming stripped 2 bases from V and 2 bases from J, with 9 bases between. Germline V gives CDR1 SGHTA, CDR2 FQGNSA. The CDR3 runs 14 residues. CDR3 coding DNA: TGTGCCAGCAGCTTATCCGGGACCAACTATGGCTACACCTTC. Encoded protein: CASSLSGTNYGYTF.

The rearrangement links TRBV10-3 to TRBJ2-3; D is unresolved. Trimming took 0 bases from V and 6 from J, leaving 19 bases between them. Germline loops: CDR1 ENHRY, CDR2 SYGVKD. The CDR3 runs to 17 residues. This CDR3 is CAISESTTGWIGDTQYF. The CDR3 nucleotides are TGTGCCATCAGTGAGTCGACGACTGGCTGGATCGGGGATACGCAGTATTTT.

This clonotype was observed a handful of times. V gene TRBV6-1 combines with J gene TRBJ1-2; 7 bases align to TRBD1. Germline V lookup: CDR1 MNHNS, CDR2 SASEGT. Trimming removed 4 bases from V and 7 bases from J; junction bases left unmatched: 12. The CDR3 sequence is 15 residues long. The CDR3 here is CASSGGQSLTGGYTF. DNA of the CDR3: TGTGCCAGCAGTGGGGGACAGTCTCTAACTGGTGGCTACACCTTC.

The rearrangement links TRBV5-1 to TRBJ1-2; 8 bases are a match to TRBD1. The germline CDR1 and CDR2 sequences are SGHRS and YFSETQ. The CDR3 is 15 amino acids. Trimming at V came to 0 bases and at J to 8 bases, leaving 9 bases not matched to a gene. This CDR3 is CASSLAVQGGSGYTF. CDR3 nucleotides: TGCGCCAGCAGCTTGGCCGTACAGGGGGGAAGCGGCTACACCTTC. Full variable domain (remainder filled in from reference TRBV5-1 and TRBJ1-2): KAGVTQTPRYLIKTRGQQVTLSCSPISGHRSVSWYQQTPGQGLQFLFEYFSETQRNKGNFPGRFSGRQFSNSRSEMNVSTLELGDSALYLCASSLAVQGGSGYTFGSGTRLTVV.

CDR3 nucleotide sequence: TGTGCCAGCAGTTTTTTAGTACGGGGAGCAAGTCACCCCCTCCACTTT. Its protein product is CASSFLVRGASHPLHF. The chain is built from TRBV27 and TRBJ1-6; D not certain. CDR3 length: 16 residues. The germline V gene has CDR1 MNHEY and CDR2 SMNVEV (reference sequence). The V and J ends lost 3 bases and 13 bases respectively, with 22 bases between them.

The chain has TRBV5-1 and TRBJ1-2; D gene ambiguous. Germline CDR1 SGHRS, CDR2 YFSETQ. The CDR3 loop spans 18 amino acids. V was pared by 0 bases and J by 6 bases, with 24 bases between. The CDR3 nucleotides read TGCGCCAGCAGCTTGGATGGACCCCGGTACGGGTTGGGAAATGGCTACACCTTC. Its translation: CASSLDGPRYGLGNGYTF.

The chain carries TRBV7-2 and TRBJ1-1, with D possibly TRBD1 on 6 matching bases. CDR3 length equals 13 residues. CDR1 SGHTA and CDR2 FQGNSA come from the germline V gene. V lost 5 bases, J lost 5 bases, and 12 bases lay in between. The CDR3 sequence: CASSLRQVTEAFF. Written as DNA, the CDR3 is TGTGCCAGCAGCCTACGACAGGTAACTGAAGCTTTCTTT.

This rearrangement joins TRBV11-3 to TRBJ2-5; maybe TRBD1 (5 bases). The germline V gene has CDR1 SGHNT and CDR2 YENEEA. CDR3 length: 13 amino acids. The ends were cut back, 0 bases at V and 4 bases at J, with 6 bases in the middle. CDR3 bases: TGTGCCAGCAGCTTAGACAGGGCAGAGACCCAGTACTTC. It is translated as CASSLDRAETQYF. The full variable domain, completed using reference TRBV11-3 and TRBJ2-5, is EAGVVQSPRYKIIEKKQPVAFWCNPISGHNTLYWYLQNLGQGPELLIRYENEEAVDDSQLPKDRFSAERLKGVDSTLKIQPAELGDSAVYLCASSLDRAETQYFGPGTRLLVL.

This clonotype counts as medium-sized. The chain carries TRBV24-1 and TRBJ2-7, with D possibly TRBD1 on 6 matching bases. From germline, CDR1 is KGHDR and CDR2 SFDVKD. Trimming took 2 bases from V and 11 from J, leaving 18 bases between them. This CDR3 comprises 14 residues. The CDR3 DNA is TGTGCCACCAGTGATTCTACAGGGAAAACGCTGAAGTACTTC. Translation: CATSDSTGKTLKYF.

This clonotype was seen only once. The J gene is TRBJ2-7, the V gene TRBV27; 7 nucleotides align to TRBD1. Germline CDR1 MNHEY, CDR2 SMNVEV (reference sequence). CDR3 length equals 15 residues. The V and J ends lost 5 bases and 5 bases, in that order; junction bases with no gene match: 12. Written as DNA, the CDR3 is TGTGCCAGCAGTAGGAGGACAGGCCCCATCCACGAGCAGTACTTC. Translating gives CASSRRTGPIHEQYF.

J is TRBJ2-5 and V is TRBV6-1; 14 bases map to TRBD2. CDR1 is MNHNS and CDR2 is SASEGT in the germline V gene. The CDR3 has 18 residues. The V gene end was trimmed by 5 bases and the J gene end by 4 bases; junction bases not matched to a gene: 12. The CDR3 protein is CASSRKGLAGDLGETQYF. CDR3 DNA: TGTGCCAGCAGTCGAAAGGGACTAGCGGGAGACTTGGGAGAGACCCAGTACTTC.

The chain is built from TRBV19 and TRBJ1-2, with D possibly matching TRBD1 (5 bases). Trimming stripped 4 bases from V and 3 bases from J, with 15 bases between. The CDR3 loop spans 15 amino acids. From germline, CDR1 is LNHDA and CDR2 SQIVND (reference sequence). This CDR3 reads CASSNRWERYYGYTF. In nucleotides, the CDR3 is TGTGCCAGTAGTAACAGGTGGGAGCGGTACTATGGCTACACCTTC.

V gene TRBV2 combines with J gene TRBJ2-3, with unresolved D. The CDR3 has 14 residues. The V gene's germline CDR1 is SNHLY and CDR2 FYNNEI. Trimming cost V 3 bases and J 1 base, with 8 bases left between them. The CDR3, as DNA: TGTGCCAGCAGTGACATTATTCGCACAGATACGCAGTATTTT. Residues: CASSDIIRTDTQYF. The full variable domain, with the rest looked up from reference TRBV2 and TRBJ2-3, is EPEVTQTPSHQVTQMGQEVILRCVPISNHLYFYWYRQILGQKVEFLVSFYNNEISEKSEIFDDQFSVERPDGSNFTLKIRSTKLEDSAMYFCASSDIIRTDTQYFGPGTRLTVL.

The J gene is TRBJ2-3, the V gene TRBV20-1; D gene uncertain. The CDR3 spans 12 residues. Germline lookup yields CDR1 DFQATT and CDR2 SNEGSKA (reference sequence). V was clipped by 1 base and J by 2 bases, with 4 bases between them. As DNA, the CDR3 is TGCAGTGCTAGAGGGGTCACAGATACGCAGTATTTT. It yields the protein CSARGVTDTQYF.

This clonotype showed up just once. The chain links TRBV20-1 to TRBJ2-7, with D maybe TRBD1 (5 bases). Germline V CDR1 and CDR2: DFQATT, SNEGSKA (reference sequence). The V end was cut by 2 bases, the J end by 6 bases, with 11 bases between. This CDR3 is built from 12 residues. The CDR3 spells CSARTGSLEQYF. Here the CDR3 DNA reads TGCAGTGCTAGAACAGGCTCCCTCGAGCAGTACTTC.

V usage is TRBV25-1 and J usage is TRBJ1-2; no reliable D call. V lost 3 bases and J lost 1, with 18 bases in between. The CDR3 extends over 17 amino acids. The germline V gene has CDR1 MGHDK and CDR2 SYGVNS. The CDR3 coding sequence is TGTGCCAGCAGTGACCCTCCCGACGGGGTGCGTAACTATGGCTACACCTTC. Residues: CASSDPPDGVRNYGYTF.

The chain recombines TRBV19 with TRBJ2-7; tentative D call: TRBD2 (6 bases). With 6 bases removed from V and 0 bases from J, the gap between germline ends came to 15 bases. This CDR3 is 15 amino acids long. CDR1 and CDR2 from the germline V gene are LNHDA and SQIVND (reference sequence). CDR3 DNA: TGTGCCAGTAGCTCGTCGGTCGGGAGCTCCTACGAGCAGTACTTC. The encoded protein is CASSSSVGSSYEQYF.

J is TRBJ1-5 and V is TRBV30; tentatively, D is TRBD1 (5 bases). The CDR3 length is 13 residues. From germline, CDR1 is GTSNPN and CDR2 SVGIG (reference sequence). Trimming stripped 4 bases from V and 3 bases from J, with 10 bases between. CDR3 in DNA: TGTGCCTGGACCCTAGGGGTCAATCAGCCCCAGCATTTT. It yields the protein CAWTLGVNQPQHF.

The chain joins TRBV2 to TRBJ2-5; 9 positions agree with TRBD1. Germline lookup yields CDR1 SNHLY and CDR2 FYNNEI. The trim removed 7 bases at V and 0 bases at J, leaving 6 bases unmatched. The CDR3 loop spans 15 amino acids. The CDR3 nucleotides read TGTGCCAGCATAAAGGACAGGGGCAACCAAGAGACCCAGTACTTC. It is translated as CASIKDRGNQETQYF.

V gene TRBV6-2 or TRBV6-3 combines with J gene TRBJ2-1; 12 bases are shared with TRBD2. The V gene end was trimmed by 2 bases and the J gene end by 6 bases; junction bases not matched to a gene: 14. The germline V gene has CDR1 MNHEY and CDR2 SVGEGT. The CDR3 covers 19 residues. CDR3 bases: TGTGCCAGCAGTTACCCGGGTCTAGCGGGAGGGCCTCTAGGCAATGAGCAGTTCTTC. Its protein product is CASSYPGLAGGPLGNEQFF.

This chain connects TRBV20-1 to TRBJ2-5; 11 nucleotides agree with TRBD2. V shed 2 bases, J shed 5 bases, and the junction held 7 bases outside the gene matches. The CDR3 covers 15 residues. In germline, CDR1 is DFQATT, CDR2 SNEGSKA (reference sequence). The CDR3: CSARPTSGSWETQYF. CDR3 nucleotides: TGCAGTGCTAGACCTACTAGCGGGAGTTGGGAGACCCAGTACTTC.

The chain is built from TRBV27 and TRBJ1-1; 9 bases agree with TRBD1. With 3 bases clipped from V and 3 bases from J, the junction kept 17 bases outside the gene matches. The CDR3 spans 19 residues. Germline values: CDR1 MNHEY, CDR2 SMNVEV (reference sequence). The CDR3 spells CASSFSPLNRGRRDTEAFF. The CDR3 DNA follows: TGTGCCAGCAGTTTTAGCCCCCTGAACAGGGGGCGCAGGGACACTGAAGCTTTCTTT.

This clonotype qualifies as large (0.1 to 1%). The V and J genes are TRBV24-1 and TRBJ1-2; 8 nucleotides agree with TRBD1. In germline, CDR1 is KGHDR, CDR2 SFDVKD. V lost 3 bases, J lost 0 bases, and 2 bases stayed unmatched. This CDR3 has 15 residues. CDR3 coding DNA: TGTGCCACCAGTGATACAGGGGGAGCTAACTATGGCTACACCTTC. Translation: CATSDTGGANYGYTF.

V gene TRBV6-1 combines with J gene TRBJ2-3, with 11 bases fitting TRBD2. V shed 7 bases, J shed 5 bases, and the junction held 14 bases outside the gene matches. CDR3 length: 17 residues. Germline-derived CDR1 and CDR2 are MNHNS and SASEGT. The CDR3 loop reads CASIPTKGLAVRDTQYF. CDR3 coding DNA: TGTGCCAGCATCCCCACGAAGGGACTAGCGGTACGAGATACGCAGTATTTT.

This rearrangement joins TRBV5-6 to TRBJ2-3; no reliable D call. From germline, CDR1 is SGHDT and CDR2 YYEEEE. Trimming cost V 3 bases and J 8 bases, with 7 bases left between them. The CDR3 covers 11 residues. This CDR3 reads CASSSSGTQYF. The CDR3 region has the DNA TGTGCCAGCAGCTCAAGTGGTACGCAGTATTTT.

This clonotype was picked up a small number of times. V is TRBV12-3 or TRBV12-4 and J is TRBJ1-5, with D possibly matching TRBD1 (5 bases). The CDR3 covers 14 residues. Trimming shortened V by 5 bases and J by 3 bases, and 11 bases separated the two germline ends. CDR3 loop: CASSSYRTNQPQHF. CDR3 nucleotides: TGTGCCAGCAGTAGTTACAGGACCAATCAGCCCCAGCATTTT.

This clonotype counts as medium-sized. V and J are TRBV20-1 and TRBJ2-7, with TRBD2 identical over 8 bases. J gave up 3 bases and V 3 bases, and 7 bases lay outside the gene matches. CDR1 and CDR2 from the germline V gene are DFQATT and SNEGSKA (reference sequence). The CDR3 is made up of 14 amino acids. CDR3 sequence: CSARDPGGNYEQYF. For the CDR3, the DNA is TGCAGTGCTAGGGATCCGGGGGGGAACTACGAGCAGTACTTC.